The 8 T cell receptor beta chains reported below all come from one sample, sequenced in a study of cytomegalovirus exposure and HLA in healthy donors. PCR employed 60 Vbeta and 13 Jbeta primers. Generated by immunoSEQ multiplex PCR, the TCRdb table keeps only in-frame clones and is missing some. The data contain approximately 110,000 clones, 75% to 85% of them seen just once; the ten biggest clones take up 3% to 4.5%. The specimen sequenced was PBMCs. The receptors come from a man in his forties in good health and CMV-seronegative.

With regard to this clone: Other DNA sequences in the sample encode the same CDR3. The chain joins TRBV11-2 to TRBJ2-3; tentatively, D is TRBD2 (6 bases). The CDR3 is 15 residues long. V lost 1 base and J lost 1, with 9 bases in between. Germline V gene lookup returns CDR1 SGHAT and CDR2 FQNNGV. The CDR3 DNA reads as TGTGCCAGCAGCTTAGTTGGCGGGGGCACAGATACGCAGTATTTT. This sequence encodes CASSLVGGGTDTQYF.

This chain links TRBV18 with TRBJ1-2; D gene ambiguous. The length of the CDR3 is 15 residues. CDR1 KGHSH and CDR2 LQKENI come from the germline V gene. Deletions cut 4 bases from V and 6 bases from J, with 18 bases between. The CDR3 sequence: CASSHIEGEKDGYTF. The CDR3 region has the DNA TGTGCCAGCTCACATATCGAAGGAGAAAAGGATGGCTACACCTTC.

This clone was counted a single time. The V gene is TRBV4-3, the J gene TRBJ2-1; 9 bases are a match to TRBD2. Looked up from germline, CDR1 is LGHNA and CDR2 is YSLEER. This CDR3 spans 16 amino acids. After removal of 0 bases from V and 3 bases from J, the junction contained 3 bases not matched to a gene. The CDR3 region is CASSQDTAGGYNEQFF. As DNA, the CDR3 is TGCGCCAGCAGCCAAGATACAGCGGGGGGCTACAATGAGCAGTTCTTC.

CDR3 coding DNA: TGTGCCAGCTCACCACTCCAGGGGACTGAAGCTTTCTTT. Encoded protein: CASSPLQGTEAFF. The chain carries TRBV18 and TRBJ1-1, with a weak D call TRBD1 (6 bases). Germline V gives CDR1 KGHSH, CDR2 LQKENI. Trimming shortened V by 1 base and J by 5 bases, and 8 bases separated the two germline ends. The CDR3 has 13 residues.

This sequence joins TRBV6-1 and TRBJ1-6; weak D call: TRBD1 (5 bases). CDR3 size: 14 residues. Deletions cut 6 bases from V and 5 bases from J, with 11 bases between. Germline V gene data show CDR1 as MNHNS and CDR2 as SASEGT. Here the CDR3 DNA reads TGTGCCAGCAGGCGGGGGGAAAATAATTCACCCCTCCACTTT. Translation: CASRRGENNSPLHF.

This chain links TRBV7-2 with TRBJ2-7, with 7 bases lining up with TRBD1. Germline values: CDR1 SGHTA, CDR2 FQGNSA. CDR3 size: 14 residues. V was pared by 5 bases and J by 3 bases, with 7 bases of the junction left unmatched. The CDR3 protein is CASSVTRQGYEQYF. The CDR3 region has the DNA TGTGCCAGCAGCGTAACAAGACAGGGCTACGAGCAGTACTTC.

The gene calls are TRBV18 and TRBJ2-1, with D perhaps TRBD1 (6 bases). The germline V gene encodes CDR1 KGHSH and CDR2 LQKENI. V lost 5 bases and J lost 6, with 11 bases in between. This CDR3 spans 13 amino acids. This chain's CDR3 is CASSGGLGNEQFF. CDR3 nucleotide sequence: TGTGCCAGCTCAGGGGGCCTGGGCAATGAGCAGTTCTTC.

The chain joins TRBV15 to TRBJ1-1; D may be TRBD1 (6 bases). This CDR3 is 15 amino acids long. Trimming shortened V by 5 bases and J by 2 bases, and 15 bases separated the two germline ends. The V gene's germline CDR1 is LNHNV and CDR2 YYDKDF (reference sequence). CDR3 sequence (DNA): TGTGCCACCAGCGGGTATGAACAGGGAAACACTGAAGCTTTCTTT. Its translation: CATSGYEQGNTEAFF.